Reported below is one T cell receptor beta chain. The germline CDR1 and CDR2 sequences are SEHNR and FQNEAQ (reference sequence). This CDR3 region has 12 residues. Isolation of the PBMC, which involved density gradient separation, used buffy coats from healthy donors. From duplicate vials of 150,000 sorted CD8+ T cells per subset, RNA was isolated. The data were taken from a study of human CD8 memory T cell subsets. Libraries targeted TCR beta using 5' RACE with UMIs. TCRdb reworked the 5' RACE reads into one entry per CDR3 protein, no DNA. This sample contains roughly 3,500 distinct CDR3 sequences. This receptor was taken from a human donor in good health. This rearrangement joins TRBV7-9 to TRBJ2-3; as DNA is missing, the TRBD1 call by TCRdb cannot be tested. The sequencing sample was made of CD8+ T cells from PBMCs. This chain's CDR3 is CASSPGGGPEYF.